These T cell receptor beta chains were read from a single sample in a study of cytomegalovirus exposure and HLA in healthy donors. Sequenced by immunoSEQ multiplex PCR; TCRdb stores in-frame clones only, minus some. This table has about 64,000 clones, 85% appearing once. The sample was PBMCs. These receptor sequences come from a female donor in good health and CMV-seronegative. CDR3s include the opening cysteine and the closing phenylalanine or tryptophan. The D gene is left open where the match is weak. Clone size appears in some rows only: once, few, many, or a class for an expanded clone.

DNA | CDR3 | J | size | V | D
TGTGCCAGCAGTTACGGGGCAGGCCCGAATCAGCCCCAGCATTTT | CASSYGAGPNQPQHF | TRBJ1-5 | . | TRBV6-6 | .
TGTGCCAGCAGTCACCGGGACAGGGGCACCGGGGAGCTGTTTTTT | CASSHRDRGTGELFF | TRBJ2-2 | . | TRBV6-5 | TRBD1
TGTGCCAGCAGCTTAGAAGTAGCGGGGCCCTACGAGCAGTACTTC | CASSLEVAGPYEQYF | TRBJ2-7 | once | TRBV7-8 | TRBD2
TGTGCCAGCAGTTTAATCGACAGGGCTTCTAGCTCCTACAATGAGCAGTTCTTC | CASSLIDRASSSYNEQFF | TRBJ2-1 | . | TRBV28 | TRBD1
TGTGCCAGCAGTTTATCGGGGACAGGTTCCTATGGCTACACCTTC | CASSLSGTGSYGYTF | TRBJ1-2 | . | TRBV27 | TRBD1
TGTGCCAGCAGTACGACAGGGGGAACATATGGCTACACCTTC | CASSTTGGTYGYTF | TRBJ1-2 | . | TRBV28 | TRBD1
TGCGCCAGCAGCAGGGACAGGGCCTACGAGCAGTACTTC | CASSRDRAYEQYF | TRBJ2-7 | few | TRBV5-1 | TRBD1
TGTGCCAGCAGCTGGGCGGGAGGCAACTACGAGCAGTACTTC | CASSWAGGNYEQYF | TRBJ2-7 | . | TRBV7-2 | TRBD2
TGTGCCACGGGGGGGCAACAAAATTCACCCCTCCACTTT | CATGGQQNSPLHF | TRBJ1-6 | . | TRBV7-2 | .
TGTGCCAGCAGTCCCAGGGTCCAAGAGACCCAGTACTTC | CASSPRVQETQYF | TRBJ2-5 | . | TRBV6-1 | .
TGTGCCACCAAGACAGGGAGCTCTGGGGCCAACGTCCTGACTTTC | CATKTGSSGANVLTF | TRBJ2-6 | . | TRBV15 | TRBD1
TGTGCCAGCAGGCGAGGGTATGCGGACTATGGCTACACCTTC | CASRRGYADYGYTF | TRBJ1-2 | . | TRBV28 | .
TGTGCCAGCCTCGAAACAGCGGGGGGGCCAGATACGCAGTATTTT | CASLETAGGPDTQYF | TRBJ2-3 | . | TRBV2 | TRBD2
TGTGCCAGCAGCTTAGCCCGGGAAGGATTGGGCAAAAACATTCAGTACTTC | CASSLAREGLGKNIQYF | TRBJ2-4 | . | TRBV7-9 | .
TGTGCCAGCAGTCCAGCCGGGACAGGTTACTCTGGGGCCAACGTCCTGACTTTC | CASSPAGTGYSGANVLTF | TRBJ2-6 | . | TRBV28 | TRBD1
TGTGCCAGCAGTTTGGGGACAGGGGCGAACACCGGGGAGCTGTTTTTT | CASSLGTGANTGELFF | TRBJ2-2 | . | TRBV28 | TRBD1
TGTGCCAGCAGCGCCGGACAGGCGGGGGGTGGCTACACCTTC | CASSAGQAGGGYTF | TRBJ1-2 | . | TRBV7-6 | TRBD1
TGTGCCAGCAGCGGACAGGGGGTCGGCTCTGGGGCCAACGTCCTGACTTTC | CASSGQGVGSGANVLTF | TRBJ2-6 | . | TRBV6-9 | TRBD1
TGTGCCAGCAGGACCGAGACAGGGAGCTGGTTTAGCGGGGAGCTGTTTTTT | CASRTETGSWFSGELFF | TRBJ2-2 | . | TRBV27 | TRBD1
TGTGCCAGCAGCTCCCGTATTAGCGCATTAGGCTCCTACGAGCAGTACTTC | CASSSRISALGSYEQYF | TRBJ2-7 | . | TRBV7-2 | .
TGTGCCAGCAGCGTCCGACAGGGGGTAACTTCCGGGGAGCTGTTTTTT | CASSVRQGVTSGELFF | TRBJ2-2 | once | TRBV9 | TRBD1
TGTGCCAGCAGCTTTGGGGGAGGGAGCACTGAAGCTTTCTTT | CASSFGGGSTEAFF | TRBJ1-1 | . | TRBV5-4 | .
TGTGCCAGCAGCTTATGGGGGGGCAACTACGAGCAGTACTTC | CASSLWGGNYEQYF | TRBJ2-7 | . | TRBV5-6 | .
TGTGCCAGTAGTGAGTACGTTAGCTCCTACGAGCAGTACTTC | CASSEYVSSYEQYF | TRBJ2-7 | . | TRBV19 | .
TGCAGCGTTGAAGGCCTAGCGGGGGGGGTTCAGGAGACCCAGTACTTC | CSVEGLAGGVQETQYF | TRBJ2-5 | . | TRBV29-1 | TRBD2